This T cell receptor beta chain was found in a study of cytomegalovirus exposure and HLA in healthy donors. Points on this clone: Its cognate antigen is unknown.

Findings and limits, study-wide: When analyzed later, a missense DCLRE1C variant was found to be linked to TCR beta V- and J-gene trimming. For most TCR beta V segments, an earlier analysis put the productive rate at about 87% or about 30% of the time. A later analysis reportedly found that, within productive TCRs, an Asian-associated ancestry cluster had fewer N-insertions than the mean observed across the roughly 730 donors.

PCR amplification relied on 60 Vbeta primers (plus 13 Jbeta primers). Some clones are missing from TCRdb's copy, which holds only in-frame ones; the method was immunoSEQ multiplex PCR. This repertoire shows 150,000 to 160,000 clones, about 80% found once; its top ten account for under 4.5%. Germline V gene lookup returns CDR1 SGHTA and CDR2 FQGNSA. Trimming removed 1 base from V and 15 bases from J, with 19 bases in between. CDR3 size: 14 residues. The chain recombines TRBV7-2 with TRBJ2-1; tentatively, D is TRBD2 (6 bases). The TCR comes from a woman between 40 and 50 years old in good health and CMV-seronegative. Sequences were obtained from PBMCs. CDR3: CASSLEAGTSTWFF. In nucleotides, the CDR3 is TGTGCCAGCAGCTTAGAGGCGGGAACGAGCACGTGGTTCTTC.